The present entry profiles one T cell receptor beta chain with its context. Its antigen is not identified. CDR3 length: 16 amino acids. V lost 5 bases to trimming and J lost 2 bases; unmatched junction nucleotides: 5. Per the germline V gene, CDR1 is PRHDT and CDR2 is FYEKMQ (reference sequence). These data originate in a study of graft-versus-host responses after intestinal transplantation. Clones were read by immunoSEQ multiplex PCR, and TCRdb kept only the in-frame ones, dropping some. The data show more than 95,000 clones, over 85% seen once. The study, taken as a whole, reports: Individuals carrying graft-donor T cell macrochimerism showed high graft-versus-host to host-versus-graft clonal ratios in allografts.

This TCR was recovered from a human donor who received an intestinal transplant. V and J are TRBV13 and TRBJ2-3, with TRBD2 matching 12 bases. Sample: unstimulated CD8+ T cells sorted from spleen or lymph node cells, taken before intestinal transplant. The CDR3 DNA is TGTGCCAGCAGCCCTAGCGGGGGGGCCGACACAGATACGCAGTATTTT. This codes for CASSPSGGADTDTQYF.